A selection of T cell receptor beta chains follows, all from one sample in a study of post-analysis software for immune sequencing data. TCRdb reprocessed the PCR reads via MiXCR and lists one record per CDR3 protein. The sample yields roughly 430,000 distinct CDR3 sequences, about 40% seen once. The source material was blood. The receptors come from a girl aged 2-9 years with multiple sclerosis. Each CDR3 is given with its conserved first and last residue. The order of the fields is CDR3 protein, CDR3 DNA, J gene, D gene, V gene, clone size. The D gene is left open where the match is weak. The listing skips clone size in some rows; elsewhere it reads once, few, many or a size class.

CASSVAGAGSYEQYF,TGTGCCAGCAGCGTCGCGGGGGCTGGGTCCTACGAGCAGTACTTC,TRBJ2-7,.,TRBV9,many
CATSGYQGGKRSYEQYF,TGTGCCACCAGCGGTTATCAGGGGGGGAAGAGATCCTACGAGCAGTACTTC,TRBJ2-7,.,TRBV15,few
CASNLWASNTEAFF,TGTGCCAGCAATCTTTGGGCCAGCAACACTGAAGCTTTCTTT,TRBJ1-1,.,TRBV6-2/TRBV6-3,few
CASSFGGGGGQPQHF,TGCGCCAGCAGCTTCGGAGGGGGCGGCGGTCAGCCCCAGCATTTT,TRBJ1-5,TRBD1,TRBV5-1,once
CASSQDTADYNEQFF,TGCGCCAGCAGCCAAGACACAGCCGACTACAATGAGCAGTTCTTC,TRBJ2-1,.,TRBV4-3,few
CASSLDTQGDTQYF,TGCGCCAGCAGCTTGGACACCCAAGGAGATACGCAGTATTTT,TRBJ2-3,.,TRBV5-1,few
CSAQRENSYEQFF,TGCAGTGCCCAACGGGAAAACTCCTACGAGCAGTTCTTC,TRBJ2-1,.,TRBV20-1,.
CASSPPRSGFGFDVSNERFF,TGTGCCAGCTCACCACCTAGGTCAGGGTTCGGGTTCGATGTTTCCAATGAGCGGTTCTTC,TRBJ2-1,.,TRBV18,.
CASSQTGTSGGEQFF,TGTGCCAGCAGCCAGACCGGGACTAGCGGGGGAGAGCAGTTCTTC,TRBJ2-1,TRBD2,TRBV12-3/TRBV12-4,once
CATTAVRLAGWEQFF,TGTGCCACCACTGCGGTCCGACTAGCGGGTTGGGAGCAGTTCTTC,TRBJ2-1,TRBD2,TRBV15,.